A selection of T cell receptor beta chains follows, all from one sample in a study of blood T cells in healthy people across ages. MiXCR, run by TCRdb on the 5' RACE reads, gives a single entry per CDR3 protein. The sample shows approximately 810,000 distinct CDR3 sequences, 25% to 30% of them seen only once. Sequenced: blood. The receptor source for this set is a woman of 80 years or more in good health. Each CDR3 is given with its conserved first and last residue. The D gene is left open where the match is weak. Rows give clone size only sometimes, using once, few, many, or a class for an expanded clone.

>many|TRBV29-1|TRBJ1-2|TRBD1
CSVSRDRARGGYTF
TGCAGCGTTTCCCGGGACAGGGCGAGAGGCGGCTACACCTTC
>.|TRBV6-2/TRBV6-3|TRBJ1-5|.
CTSSYPGSNQPQHF
TGTACCAGCAGTTACCCGGGGAGCAATCAGCCCCAGCATTTT
>many|TRBV6-5|TRBJ2-4|.
CASSYLQSGVNIQYF
TGTGCCAGCAGTTACCTTCAATCAGGGGTAAACATTCAGTACTTC
>few|TRBV5-6|TRBJ2-2|.
CASSRRDSTGELFF
TGTGCCAGCAGCCGACGGGACTCCACCGGGGAGCTGTTTTTT
>many|TRBV18|TRBJ2-7|TRBD2
CASSPRGTSGGTSYEQYF
TGTGCCAGCTCACCACGGGGGACTAGCGGGGGCACGTCCTACGAGCAGTACTTC
>many|TRBV7-2|TRBJ1-2|TRBD1
CASSPQTGGDRYGYTF
TGTGCCAGCAGCCCACAAACAGGGGGGGACCGCTATGGCTACACCTTC
>many|TRBV4-2|TRBJ1-2|.
CASSQDRVGPMVTQGYTF
TGTGCCAGCAGCCAAGATAGGGTAGGACCGATGGTTACTCAGGGCTACACCTTC
>.|TRBV12-3/TRBV12-4|TRBJ2-1|.
CASRIRLDPLRNEQFF
TGTGCCAGCAGAATTCGACTAGACCCTTTGAGGAATGAGCAGTTCTTC
>many|TRBV9|TRBJ2-5|TRBD2
CASTAGSGETQYF
TGTGCCAGCACAGCGGGGTCAGGGGAGACCCAGTACTTC
>many|TRBV28|TRBJ2-7|TRBD1
CASRRQGITYEQYF
TGTGCCAGCAGGAGACAGGGGATAACCTACGAGCAGTACTTC
>.|TRBV2|TRBJ1-4|.
CASKGRINEKLFF
TGTGCCAGCAAGGGACGGATAAATGAAAAACTGTTTTTT
>.|TRBV20-1|TRBJ2-1|TRBD2
CSAGLAGVYNEQFF
TGCAGTGCCGGACTAGCGGGGGTCTACAATGAGCAGTTCTTC
>many|TRBV7-2|TRBJ2-7|.
CASSLAGLSSYEQYF
TGTGCCAGCAGCTTGGCGGGATTAAGCTCCTACGAGCAGTACTTC
>.|TRBV14|TRBJ2-1|TRBD1
CASSHHLTRGRVFNEQFF
TGTGCCAGCAGCCACCACTTAACCAGGGGGCGGGTATTCAATGAGCAGTTCTTC
>.|TRBV7-9|TRBJ2-5|.
CASSPDRPPGQYF
TGTGCCAGCAGCCCCGACCGACCCCCGGGGCAGTACTTC
>.|TRBV5-5|TRBJ2-1|.
CASTTAHSYNEQFF
TGTGCCAGCACCACAGCCCACTCCTACAATGAGCAGTTCTTC
>few|TRBV18|TRBJ1-4|.
CASSKGFATNEKLFF
TGTGCCAGCTCAAAGGGATTCGCAACTAATGAAAAACTGTTTTTT
>.|TRBV6-2/TRBV6-3|TRBJ1-5|.
CASRPREGGNQPQHF
TGTGCCAGCAGACCCCGCGAAGGGGGCAATCAGCCCCAGCATTTT
>.|TRBV6-5|TRBJ2-1|TRBD2
CASSYPGLAGDEQFF
TGTGCCAGCAGTTACCCGGGACTAGCGGGAGATGAGCAGTTCTTC
>.|TRBV4-3|TRBJ2-1|TRBD2
CASSQEDVAGAYNEQFF
TGCGCCAGCAGCCAAGAGGATGTAGCGGGGGCATACAATGAGCAGTTCTTC
>few|TRBV27|TRBJ1-5|.
CASSHGGNQPQHF
TGTGCCAGCAGTCACGGGGGAAATCAGCCCCAGCATTTT
>many|TRBV10-3|TRBJ2-1|TRBD2
CAISEPAGGEQFF
TGTGCCATCAGTGAGCCTGCGGGAGGTGAGCAGTTCTTC
>many|TRBV6-2/TRBV6-3|TRBJ2-7|TRBD2
CASSYSSLAGGSYEQYF
TGTGCCAGCAGTTACTCGAGCCTAGCGGGGGGCTCCTACGAGCAGTACTTC
>many|TRBV9|TRBJ2-5|.
CASRGQGEETQYF
TGTGCCAGCAGGGGGCAGGGAGAAGAGACCCAGTACTTC
>.|TRBV28|TRBJ1-4|.
CASSFGSSGEKLFF
TGTGCCAGCAGTTTCGGGAGCTCGGGGGAAAAACTGTTTTTT
>.|TRBV20-1|TRBJ1-4|TRBD1
CSARQGGFSSEKLFF
TGCAGTGCTCGACAGGGGGGATTCTCATCTGAAAAACTGTTTTTT